These 15 T cell receptor beta chains were all obtained from the same sample, sequenced in a study of T cell changes during pregnancy in multiple sclerosis. Assay: immunoSEQ multiplex PCR; the TCRdb copy retains only in-frame clones and omits some. The table includes 100,000 to 130,000 clones, around 92% detected once. Sequencing used peripheral blood, obtained in the third trimester of pregnancy. Receptors originate from a female donor in good health, enrolled as a control in a pregnancy study.

The chain combines TRBV6-5 with TRBJ2-1, with D unclear. Deletions cut 4 bases from V and 5 bases from J, with 12 bases between. CDR1 is MNHEY and CDR2 is SVGAGI in the germline V gene. The CDR3 is 14 amino acids. CDR3 residues: CASSSDYRDNEQFF. CDR3 sequence (DNA): TGTGCCAGCAGTTCCGATTACCGGGACAATGAGCAGTTCTTC.

This clone was found once. The J gene is TRBJ2-2, the V gene TRBV4-2, with TRBD2 matching over 9 bases. The CDR3 runs to 16 residues. The germline V gene encodes CDR1 LGHNA and CDR2 YNFKEQ. With V trimmed by 2 bases and J by 1 base, 2 bases remained unmatched. CDR3 loop: CASSQRLAVNTGELFF. Written as DNA, the CDR3 is TGTGCCAGCAGCCAACGACTAGCGGTGAACACCGGGGAGCTGTTTTTT.

The gene calls are TRBV4-2 and TRBJ2-3; TRBD1 might be the D (6 bases). The CDR3 length is 19 residues. Trimming shortened V by 0 bases and J by 1 base, and 20 bases separated the two germline ends. CDR1 LGHNA and CDR2 YNFKEQ come from the germline V gene. CDR3 protein: CASSQEPGVTGSRTDTQYF. DNA for the CDR3: TGTGCCAGCAGCCAAGAACCAGGGGTAACGGGTTCGCGCACAGATACGCAGTATTTT.

The genes are TRBV7-2 and TRBJ1-4; tentative D call: TRBD1 (5 bases). The CDR3 extends over 16 amino acids. Trimming removed 1 base from V and 10 bases from J, with 19 bases in between. From germline, CDR1 is SGHTA and CDR2 FQGNSA. The CDR3 nucleotides read TGTGCCAGCAGCTTAGGGCTACAGGTTTCGTCCGGAAAACTGTTTTTT. Amino acids: CASSLGLQVSSGKLFF. Variable domain in full (rest from reference TRBV7-2 and TRBJ1-4): GAGVSQSPSNKVTEKGKDVELRCDPISGHTALYWYRQSLGQGLEFLIYFQGNSAPDKSGLPSDRFSAERTGGSVSTLTIQRTQQEDSAVYLCASSLGLQVSSGKLFFGSGTQLSVL.

The CDR3 DNA reads as TGTGCCAGCAGCAATCGACAGAGTTTTAACTATGGCTACACCTTC. Translated, it gives CASSNRQSFNYGYTF. This chain connects TRBV6-5 to TRBJ1-2, with a weak D call TRBD1 (5 bases). This CDR3 is 15 amino acids long. Trimming stripped 6 bases from V and 1 base from J, with 15 bases between. The germline V gene encodes CDR1 MNHEY and CDR2 SVGAGI.

The count of this clone is one. The rearrangement links TRBV6-5 to TRBJ2-1, with 11 bases aligning to TRBD2. CDR3 length: 16 amino acids. Germline values: CDR1 MNHEY, CDR2 SVGAGI. V shed 0 bases, J shed 7 bases, and the junction held 5 bases outside the gene matches. Here the CDR3 DNA reads TGTGCCAGCAGTTACTCGGTAGCGGGGGGGCGGAATGAGCAGTTCTTC. It specifies CASSYSVAGGRNEQFF.

The J gene is TRBJ2-2, the V gene TRBV6-1, with D perhaps TRBD1 (6 bases). The CDR3 runs 11 residues. V was shortened by 6 bases and J by 15 bases, with 14 bases between the two germline ends. Germline V CDR1 and CDR2: MNHNS, SASEGT. The CDR3 DNA sequence: TGTGCCAGCAGACTACAGGGTCGGATGTTTTTT. This codes for CASRLQGRMFF.

This clone was detected a few times. The chain is built from TRBV5-1 and TRBJ2-7; 7 bases map to TRBD1. Germline-derived CDR1 and CDR2 are SGHRS and YFSETQ. The CDR3 is made up of 14 amino acids. Trimming removed 2 bases from V and 3 bases from J; junction bases left unmatched: 5. The CDR3 DNA reads TGCGCCAGCAGCTTAGGCGCAGGGGGCTACGAGCAGTACTTC. This gives the protein CASSLGAGGYEQYF.

The chain combines TRBV7-3 with TRBJ2-2; 7 bases align to TRBD2. In germline, CDR1 is SGHTA, CDR2 FQGTGA. V gave up 1 base and J gave up 1 base; unmatched junction bases: 3. The CDR3 is 16 amino acids. The CDR3 is CASSLNGGRNTGELFF. DNA for the CDR3: TGTGCCAGCAGCTTAAATGGCGGGAGGAACACCGGGGAGCTGTTTTTT. Looking up the rest from reference TRBV7-3 and TRBJ2-2 gives the full variable domain: GAGVSQTPSNKVTEKGKYVELRCDPISGHTALYWYRQSLGQGPEFLIYFQGTGAADDSGLPNDRFFAVRPEGSVSTLKIQRTERGDSAVYLCASSLNGGRNTGELFFGEGSRLTVL.

The genes are TRBV13 and TRBJ1-1, with 7 positions matching TRBD1. Germline CDR1 reads PRHDT; CDR2 reads FYEKMQ (reference sequence). Germline trimming cut 5 bases from V and 1 base from J; bases unmatched to any gene: 10. The CDR3 is made up of 16 amino acids. This CDR3 reads CASSPMGAGGNTEAFF. In DNA form, the CDR3 reads TGTGCCAGCAGCCCAATGGGGGCAGGGGGGAACACTGAAGCTTTCTTT.

The chain couples TRBV7-2 to TRBJ1-1; D is ambiguous. V lost 1 base and J lost 7, with 10 bases in between. This CDR3 region has 13 residues. The germline V gene has CDR1 SGHTA and CDR2 FQGNSA. For the CDR3, the DNA is TGTGCCAGCAGCTTAGGGTTTGCAGATGAAGCTTTCTTT. Amino acids: CASSLGFADEAFF.

The rearrangement uses TRBV5-6 and TRBJ2-3; 10 positions match TRBD2. The V segment lost 3 bases and the J segment 4 bases; nucleotides outside the gene matches: 11. The CDR3 length is 17 residues. The germline V gene has CDR1 SGHDT and CDR2 YYEEEE. As DNA, the CDR3 is TGTGCCAGCAGCTCGAAGAAGCGGGGGGGCCGAGCAGATACGCAGTATTTT. Protein: CASSSKKRGGRADTQYF.

The chain combines TRBV30 with TRBJ2-1; TRBD1 matches at 8 bases. The CDR3 is 15 residues long. Trimming at V came to 4 bases and at J to 0 bases, leaving 5 bases not matched to a gene. Germline CDR1 reads GTSNPN; CDR2 reads SVGIG (reference sequence). The CDR3 DNA reads as TGTGCCTGGATTTCCGGGACAGGCTCCTACAATGAGCAGTTCTTC. Amino acid sequence: CAWISGTGSYNEQFF.

The chain links TRBV6-6 to TRBJ1-2; the D is unclear. CDR1 is MNHNY and CDR2 is SVGAGI in the germline V gene (reference sequence). CDR3 length: 14 residues. V was clipped by 9 bases and J by 4 bases, with 18 bases between them. The CDR3 loop reads CARLWFWPGYGYTF. CDR3 nucleotides: TGTGCCAGACTGTGGTTTTGGCCGGGCTATGGCTACACCTTC.

The chain joins TRBV7-9 to TRBJ2-1, with 8 bases identical to TRBD1. Germline trimming cut 5 bases from V and 13 bases from J; bases unmatched to any gene: 4. The germline CDR1 and CDR2 sequences are SEHNR and FQNEAQ (reference sequence). The CDR3 runs 11 residues. This CDR3 reads CASSAAGGQFF. In DNA form, the CDR3 reads TGTGCCAGCAGCGCCGCAGGGGGCCAGTTCTTC. The entire variable domain, with the rest obtained from reference TRBV7-9 and TRBJ2-1, is as follows: DTGVSQNPRHKITKRGQNVTFRCDPISEHNRLYWYRQTLGQGPEFLTYFQNEAQLEKSRLLSDRFSAERPKGSFSTLEIQRTEQGDSAMYLCASSAAGGQFFGPGTRLTVL.